These 9 T cell receptor beta chains share one sample of origin, sequenced in a study of tumor-infiltrating lymphocytes in primary liver carcinoma. Germline DNA was also extracted, and blood RNA derived from unsorted whole blood. The input was approximately 500 ng total RNA; TCR beta cDNA was made from it with a constant-region primer. Three rounds of nested multiplex PCR with slightly modified ARM-PCR produced TCR beta libraries. For roughly 10 cycles apiece, the opening two PCR rounds ran with TRBV1-TRBV30 forward primers and a C-beta reverse primer. In TCRdb, the multiplex PCR reads were re-called with MiXCR into one record per CDR3 protein. The data contain just over 300,000 distinct CDR3 sequences, more than 55% of them singletons. The sequenced material came from peripheral blood. All receptors derive from a young woman with primary liver carcinoma and hepatitis B virus infection.

A single count supports this clonotype. The CDR3 does not end in the conserved phenylalanine or tryptophan, so this is likely a read error. DNA for the CDR3: TGTGCCAGCAGCTTGAGGGAAAAACTGTTTCTT. It specifies CASSLREKLFL. The genes are TRBV13 and TRBJ1-4; D call uncertain. Trimming took off 3 bases at V and 8 bases at J, with 4 bases between the two ends. Germline assignment: CDR1 PRHDT and CDR2 FYEKMQ (reference sequence). CDR3 length: 11 residues.

V gene TRBV6-2 or TRBV6-3 combines with J gene TRBJ2-7; 8 positions agree with TRBD2. The CDR3 is 13 amino acids. Per germline, CDR1 MNHEY and CDR2 SVGEGT. V dropped 2 bases and J dropped 6; count of bases not matched to a gene: 3. The CDR3 is CASSYGGGREQYF. The DNA of the CDR3 is TGTGCCAGCAGTTACGGCGGGGGGCGCGAGCAGTACTTC.

The DNA of the CDR3 is TGTGCCCGGGGAGTCGGACTAGCTCAAGAGACCCAGTACTTC. Translated: CARGVGLAQETQYF. The rearrangement uses TRBV30 and TRBJ2-5; 8 positions match TRBD2. CDR3 size: 14 residues. V was pared by 8 bases and J by 2 bases, with 10 bases of the junction left unmatched. Germline CDR1 GTSNPN, CDR2 SVGIG (reference sequence).

On this clonotype itself: Relative to the germline gene, one junction end is altered; a read error may explain this. CDR3 bases: TGTGTCAGCAGTACTAGCGGGAGGGTTAGCACAGATACGCAGTATTTT. It is translated as CVSSTSGRVSTDTQYF. V is TRBV6-2 or TRBV6-3 and J is TRBJ2-3; 13 bases fit TRBD2. Germline CDR1 reads MNHEY; CDR2 reads SVGEGT. The CDR3 contains 16 residues.

This clonotype was picked up a small number of times. V gene TRBV6-2 or TRBV6-3 combines with J gene TRBJ2-1; D is ambiguous. The CDR3 totals 13 residues. In germline, CDR1 is MNHEY, CDR2 SVGEGT. V was cut by 2 bases and J by 7 bases, with 9 bases left in between. The CDR3 loop reads CASSYLHVNEQFF. CDR3 nucleotides: TGTGCCAGCAGTTACCTTCACGTAAATGAGCAGTTCTTC.

Note on this clonotype: No conserved phenylalanine or tryptophan is present at the end of the CDR3, so a read error is the likely explanation. As DNA, the CDR3 is TGCAGCGTTGGGAGCGGGAGGGCCGGTGAGCAGTTCTAC. Protein product: CSVGSGRAGEQFY. The chain employs TRBV29-1 and TRBJ2-1, with 10 positions matching TRBD2. Germline CDR1 SQVTM, CDR2 ANQGSEA. V was pared by 4 bases and J by 9 bases, with 6 bases of the junction left unmatched. The CDR3 runs to 13 residues.

The chain carries TRBV15 and TRBJ2-5, with D perhaps matching TRBD1 (5 bases). V gave up 0 bases and J gave up 5 bases, with 13 bases separating them. From germline, CDR1 is LNHNV and CDR2 YYDKDF (reference sequence). CDR3 size: 15 residues. CDR3 DNA sequence: TGTGCCACCAGCAGAGATCGACAGTCCTCGGAGACCCAGTACTTC. Its translation is CATSRDRQSSETQYF. Supplemented by reference TRBV15 and TRBJ2-5, the full variable domain reads DAMVIQNPRYQVTQFGKPVTLSCSQTLNHNVMYWYQQKSSQAPKLLFHYYDKDFNNEADTPDNFQSRRPNTSFCFLDIRSPGLGDTAMYLCATSRDRQSSETQYFGPGTRLLVL.

Concerning this clonotype itself: This may stem from a read error, because a much larger clone lies one nucleotide away. V and J are TRBV12-3 or TRBV12-4 and TRBJ2-1; no reliable D call. The CDR3 runs to 13 residues. In DNA, the CDR3 is TGTGTCAGCAGTTTCCGGCGGCGCAATGAGCAGTTCTTC. Its protein product is CVSSFRRRNEQFF.

This clonotype appeared a few times. The chain employs TRBV5-5 and TRBJ2-7; TRBD1 matches 8 bases. Germline CDR1 SGHKS, CDR2 YYEKEE (reference sequence). After removal of 0 bases from V and 2 bases from J, the junction contained 4 bases not matched to a gene. This CDR3 comprises 15 residues. The CDR3 sequence: CASSLARGRTYEQYF. Written as DNA, the CDR3 is TGTGCCAGCAGCTTGGCCAGGGGGCGAACCTACGAGCAGTACTTC.